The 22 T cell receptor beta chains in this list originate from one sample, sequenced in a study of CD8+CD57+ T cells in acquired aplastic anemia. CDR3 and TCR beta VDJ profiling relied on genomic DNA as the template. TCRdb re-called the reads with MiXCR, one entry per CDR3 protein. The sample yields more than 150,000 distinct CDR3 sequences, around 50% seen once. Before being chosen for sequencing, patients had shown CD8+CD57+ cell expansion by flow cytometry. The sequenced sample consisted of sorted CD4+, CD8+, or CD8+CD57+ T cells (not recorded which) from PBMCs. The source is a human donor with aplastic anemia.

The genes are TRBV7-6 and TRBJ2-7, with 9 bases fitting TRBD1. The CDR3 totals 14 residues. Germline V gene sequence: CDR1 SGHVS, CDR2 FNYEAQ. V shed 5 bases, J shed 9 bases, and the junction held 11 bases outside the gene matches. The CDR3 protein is CASSVGQGGNGQYF. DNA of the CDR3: TGTGCCAGCAGCGTGGGACAGGGAGGCAACGGGCAGTACTTC.

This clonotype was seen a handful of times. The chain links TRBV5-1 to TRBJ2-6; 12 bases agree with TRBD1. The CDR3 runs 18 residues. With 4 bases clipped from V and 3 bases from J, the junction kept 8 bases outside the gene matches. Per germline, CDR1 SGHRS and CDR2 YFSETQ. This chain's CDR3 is CASSEGTGGRFGANVLTF. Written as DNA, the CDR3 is TGCGCCAGCAGCGAAGGGACAGGGGGCAGGTTTGGGGCCAACGTCCTGACTTTC.

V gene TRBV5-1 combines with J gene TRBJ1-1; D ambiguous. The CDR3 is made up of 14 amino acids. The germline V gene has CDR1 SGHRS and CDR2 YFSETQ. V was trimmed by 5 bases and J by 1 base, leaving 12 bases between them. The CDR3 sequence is CASSSHPGNTEAFF. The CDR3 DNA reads TGCGCCAGCAGTTCACACCCAGGGAACACTGAAGCTTTCTTT.

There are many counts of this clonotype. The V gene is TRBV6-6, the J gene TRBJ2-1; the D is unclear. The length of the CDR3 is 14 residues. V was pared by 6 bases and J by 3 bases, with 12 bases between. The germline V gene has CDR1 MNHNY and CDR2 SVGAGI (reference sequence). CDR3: CASRSADSYNEQFF. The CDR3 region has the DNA TGTGCCAGCAGGTCTGCAGATAGCTACAATGAGCAGTTCTTC.

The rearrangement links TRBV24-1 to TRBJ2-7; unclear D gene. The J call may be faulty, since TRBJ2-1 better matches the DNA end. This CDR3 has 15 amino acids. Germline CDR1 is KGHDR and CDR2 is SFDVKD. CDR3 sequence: CASSATIGLNNEQFF. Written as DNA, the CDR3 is TGTGCCAGCAGCGCAACTATCGGGTTGAACAATGAGCAGTTCTTC.

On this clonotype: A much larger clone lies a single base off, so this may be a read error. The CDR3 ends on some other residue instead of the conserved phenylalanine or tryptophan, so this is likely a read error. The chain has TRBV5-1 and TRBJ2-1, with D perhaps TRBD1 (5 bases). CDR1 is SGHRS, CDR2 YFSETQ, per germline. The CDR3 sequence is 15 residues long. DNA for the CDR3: TGTGCCAGCAGCCGAGACAGCAGCTCCTACAATGAGCAGTTCTGC. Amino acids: CASSRDSSSYNEQFC.

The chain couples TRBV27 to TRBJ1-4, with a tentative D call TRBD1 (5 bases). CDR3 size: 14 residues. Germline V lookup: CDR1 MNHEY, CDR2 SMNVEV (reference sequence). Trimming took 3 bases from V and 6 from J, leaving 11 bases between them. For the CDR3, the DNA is TGTGCCAGCAGTTTTTTCGGGGGGGATGAAAAACTGTTTTTT. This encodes CASSFFGGDEKLFF.

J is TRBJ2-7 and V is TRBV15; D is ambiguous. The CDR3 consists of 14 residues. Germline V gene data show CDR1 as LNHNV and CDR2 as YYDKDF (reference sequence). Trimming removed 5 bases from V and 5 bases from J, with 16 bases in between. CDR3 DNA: TGTGCCACCAGCGCGACGAGGCTCCTCGACGAGCAGTACTTC. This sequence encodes CATSATRLLDEQYF.

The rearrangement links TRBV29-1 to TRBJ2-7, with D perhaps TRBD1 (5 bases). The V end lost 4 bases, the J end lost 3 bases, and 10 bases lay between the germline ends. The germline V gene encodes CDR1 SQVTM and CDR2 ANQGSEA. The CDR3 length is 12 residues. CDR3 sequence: CSVGTLGYEQYF. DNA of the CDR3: TGCAGCGTTGGGACATTGGGCTACGAGCAGTACTTC.

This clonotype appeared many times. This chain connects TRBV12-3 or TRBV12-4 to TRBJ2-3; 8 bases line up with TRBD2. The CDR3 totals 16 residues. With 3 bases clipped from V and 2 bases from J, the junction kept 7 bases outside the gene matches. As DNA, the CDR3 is TGTGCCAGCAGTTTCGAGCGGGGGCCCTACACAGATACGCAGTATTTT. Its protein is CASSFERGPYTDTQYF.

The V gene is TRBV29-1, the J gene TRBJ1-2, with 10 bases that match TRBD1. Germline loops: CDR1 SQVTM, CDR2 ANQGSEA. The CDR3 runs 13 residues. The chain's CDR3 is CTVRGGTGDGYTF. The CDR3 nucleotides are TGCACCGTAAGAGGCGGGACAGGGGACGGCTACACCTTC. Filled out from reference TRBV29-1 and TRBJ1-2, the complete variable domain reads SAVISQKPSRDICQRGTSLTIQCQVDSQVTMMFWYRQQPGQSLTLIATANQGSEATYESGFVIDKFPISRPNLTFSTLTVSNMSPEDSSIYLCTVRGGTGDGYTFGSGTRLTVV.

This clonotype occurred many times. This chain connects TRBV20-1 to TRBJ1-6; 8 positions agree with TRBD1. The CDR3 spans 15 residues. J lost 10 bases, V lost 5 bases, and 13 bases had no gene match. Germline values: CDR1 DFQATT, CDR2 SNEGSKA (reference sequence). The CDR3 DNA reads TGCAGTGCTCCACGGGAGACAGGGGCGAACTCACCCCTCCACTTT. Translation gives CSAPRETGANSPLHF.

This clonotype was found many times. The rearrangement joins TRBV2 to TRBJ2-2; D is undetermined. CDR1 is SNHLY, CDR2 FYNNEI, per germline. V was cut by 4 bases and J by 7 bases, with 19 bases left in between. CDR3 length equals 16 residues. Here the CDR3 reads CASSVAPRIQSGELFF. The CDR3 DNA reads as TGTGCCAGCAGTGTTGCACCGAGGATACAAAGCGGGGAGCTGTTTTTT.

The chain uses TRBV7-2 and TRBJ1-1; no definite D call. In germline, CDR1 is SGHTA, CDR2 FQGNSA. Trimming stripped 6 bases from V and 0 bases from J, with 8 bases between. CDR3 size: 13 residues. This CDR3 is CASRGSMNTEAFF. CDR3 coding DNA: TGTGCCAGCAGGGGCTCCATGAACACTGAAGCTTTCTTT.

CDR3 region: CASSLSGVGAGNTIYF. As DNA, the CDR3 is TGTGCCAGCAGTTTATCGGGGGTTGGGGCTGGAAACACCATATATTTT. J is TRBJ1-3 and V is TRBV27; maybe TRBD1 (5 bases). Germline loops: CDR1 MNHEY, CDR2 SMNVEV (reference sequence). V was clipped by 0 bases and J by 2 bases, with 11 bases between them. The CDR3 sequence is 16 residues long.

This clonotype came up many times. The CDR3, as DNA: TGCAGTGCTAGAGAGCGGGGACTAGCGGGGGGGCATACGCAGTATTTT. Translating gives CSARERGLAGGHTQYF. The chain links TRBV20-1 to TRBJ2-3; TRBD2 matches at 16 bases. Germline V lookup: CDR1 DFQATT, CDR2 SNEGSKA (reference sequence). J gave up 7 bases and V 0 bases, and 4 bases lay outside the gene matches. The CDR3 runs 16 residues.

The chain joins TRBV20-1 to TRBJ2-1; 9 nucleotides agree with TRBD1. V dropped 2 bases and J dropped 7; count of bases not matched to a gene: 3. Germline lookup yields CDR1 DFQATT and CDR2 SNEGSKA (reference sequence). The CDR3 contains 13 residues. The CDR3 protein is CSARPGQGNEQFF. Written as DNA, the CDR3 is TGCAGTGCTAGACCAGGACAGGGGAATGAGCAGTTCTTC.

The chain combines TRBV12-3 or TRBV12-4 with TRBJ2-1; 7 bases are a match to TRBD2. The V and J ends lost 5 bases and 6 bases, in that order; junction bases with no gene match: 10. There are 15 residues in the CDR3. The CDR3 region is CASSLGLGIVNEQFF. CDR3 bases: TGTGCCAGCAGTCTCGGACTAGGGATTGTCAATGAGCAGTTCTTC.

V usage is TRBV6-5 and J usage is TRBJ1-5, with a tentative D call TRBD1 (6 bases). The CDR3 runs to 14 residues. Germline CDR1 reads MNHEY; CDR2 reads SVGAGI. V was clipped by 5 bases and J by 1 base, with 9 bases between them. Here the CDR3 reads CASSVQGSNQPQHF. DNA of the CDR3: TGTGCCAGCAGTGTACAGGGAAGCAATCAGCCCCAGCATTTT.

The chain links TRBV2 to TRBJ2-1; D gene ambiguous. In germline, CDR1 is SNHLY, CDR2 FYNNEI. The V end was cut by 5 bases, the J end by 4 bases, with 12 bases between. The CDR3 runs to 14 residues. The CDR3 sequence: CASSNGDMYNEQFF. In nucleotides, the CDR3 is TGTGCCAGCAGTAACGGCGACATGTACAATGAGCAGTTCTTC.

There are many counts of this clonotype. In nucleotides, the CDR3 is TGTGCCACCAGCAGAGATTTAACTGGCTACACCTTC. It is translated as CATSRDLTGYTF. The rearrangement joins TRBV15 to TRBJ1-2; D gene uncertain. Trimming removed 0 bases at V and 7 bases at J, with 6 bases between. The CDR3 loop spans 12 amino acids. Germline CDR1 LNHNV, CDR2 YYDKDF (reference sequence). The full variable domain, completed using reference TRBV15 and TRBJ1-2, is DAMVIQNPRYQVTQFGKPVTLSCSQTLNHNVMYWYQQKSSQAPKLLFHYYDKDFNNEADTPDNFQSRRPNTSFCFLDIRSPGLGDTAMYLCATSRDLTGYTFGSGTRLTVV.

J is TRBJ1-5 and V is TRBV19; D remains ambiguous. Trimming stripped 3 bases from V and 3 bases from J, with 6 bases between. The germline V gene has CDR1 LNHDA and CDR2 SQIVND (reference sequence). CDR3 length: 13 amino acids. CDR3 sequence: CASSMGYNQPQHF. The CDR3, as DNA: TGTGCCAGTAGTATGGGGTACAATCAGCCCCAGCATTTT.